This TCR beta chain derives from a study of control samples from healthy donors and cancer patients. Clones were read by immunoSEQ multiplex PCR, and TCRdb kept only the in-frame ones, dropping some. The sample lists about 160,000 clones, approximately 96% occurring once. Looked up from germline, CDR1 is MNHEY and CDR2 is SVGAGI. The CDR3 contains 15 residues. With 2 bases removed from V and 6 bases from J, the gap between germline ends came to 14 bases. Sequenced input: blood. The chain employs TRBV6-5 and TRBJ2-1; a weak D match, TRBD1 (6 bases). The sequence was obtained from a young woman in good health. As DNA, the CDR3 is TGTGCCAGCAGTTACGGCGCAGGGGTAGGCAATGAGCAGTTCTTC. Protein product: CASSYGAGVGNEQFF.